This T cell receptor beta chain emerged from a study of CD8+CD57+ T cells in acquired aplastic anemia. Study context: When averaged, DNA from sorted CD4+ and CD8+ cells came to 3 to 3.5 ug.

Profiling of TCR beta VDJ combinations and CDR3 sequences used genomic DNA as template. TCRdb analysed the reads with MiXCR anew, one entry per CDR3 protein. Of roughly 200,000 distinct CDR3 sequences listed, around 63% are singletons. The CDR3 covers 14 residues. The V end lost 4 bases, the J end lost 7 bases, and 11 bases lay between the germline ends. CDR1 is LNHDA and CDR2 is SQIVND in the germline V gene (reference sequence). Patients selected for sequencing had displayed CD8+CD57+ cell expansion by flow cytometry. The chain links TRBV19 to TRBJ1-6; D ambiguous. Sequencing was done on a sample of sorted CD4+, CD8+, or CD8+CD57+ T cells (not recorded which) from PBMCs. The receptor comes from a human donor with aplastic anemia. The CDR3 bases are TGTGCCAGTAGTACCCTTTCGGGCAATTCACCCCTCCACTTT. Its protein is CASSTLSGNSPLHF.